This T cell receptor beta chain derives from a study of blood T cell repertoires in COVID-19. Across the whole study: Specimens from acute and convalescent COVID-19 originated in the United States, Italy and Spain.

Trimming removed 0 bases at V and 5 bases at J, with 14 bases between. CDR1 and CDR2 from the germline V gene are SGHNT and YYREEE (reference sequence). The CDR3 contains 15 residues. As processed by the authors: Estimated nucleated cell counts came from reference gene primer amplification. Some clones are missing from TCRdb's copy, which holds only in-frame ones; the method was immunoSEQ multiplex PCR. The V and J calls and clone size were taken over from that table, and D and trimming were inferred from the DNA. The sample lists 400,000 or so clones; approximately 91% were seen once. This sequence originates from a woman in her 40s with COVID-19, enrolled during active disease. Sequenced material: peripheral blood. The V and J genes are TRBV5-4 and TRBJ1-1; possible D gene TRBD1, 6 bases. CDR3 nucleotides: TGTGCCAGCAGCTTGGTGCGGGGGGCGCTGACTGAAGCTTTCTTT. Translated: CASSLVRGALTEAFF.